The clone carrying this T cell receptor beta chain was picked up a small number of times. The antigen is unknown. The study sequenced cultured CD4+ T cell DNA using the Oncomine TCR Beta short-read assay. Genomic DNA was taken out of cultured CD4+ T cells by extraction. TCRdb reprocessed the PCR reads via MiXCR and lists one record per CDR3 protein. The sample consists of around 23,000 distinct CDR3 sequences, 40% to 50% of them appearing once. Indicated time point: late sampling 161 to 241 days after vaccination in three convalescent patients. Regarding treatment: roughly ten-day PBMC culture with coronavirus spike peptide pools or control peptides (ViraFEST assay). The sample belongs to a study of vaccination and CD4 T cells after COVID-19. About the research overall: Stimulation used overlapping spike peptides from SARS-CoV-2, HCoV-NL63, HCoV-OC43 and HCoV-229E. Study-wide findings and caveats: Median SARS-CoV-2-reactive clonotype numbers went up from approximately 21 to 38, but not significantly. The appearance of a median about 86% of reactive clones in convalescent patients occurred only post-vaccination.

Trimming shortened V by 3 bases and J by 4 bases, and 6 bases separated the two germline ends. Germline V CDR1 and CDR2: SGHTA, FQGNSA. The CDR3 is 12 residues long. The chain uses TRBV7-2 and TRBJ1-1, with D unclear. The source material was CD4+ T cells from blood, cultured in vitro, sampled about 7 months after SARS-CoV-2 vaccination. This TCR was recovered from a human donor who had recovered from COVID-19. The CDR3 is CASSFPGTEAFF. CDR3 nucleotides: TGTGCCAGCAGCTTTCCAGGCACTGAAGCTTTCTTT.